A selection of T cell receptor beta chains follows, all from one sample in a study of cytomegalovirus exposure and HLA in healthy donors. This table comes from immunoSEQ multiplex PCR, and its TCRdb copy is limited to in-frame clones, with some not included. The sample contains 200,000 or so clones, 80% to 90% of which appear only once. The sample comprised PBMCs. The receptors were sampled from a woman aged 18-35 years in good health and CMV-seronegative. CDR3s leave out the opening cysteine and the closing phenylalanine or tryptophan. Not all rows give a size; the values are once, few, many and, for expanded clones, a class.

abundance: few
v_gene: TRBV2
len: 12
j_gene: TRBJ2-7
CDR3aa: ASINPGGSYEQY

abundance: .
v_gene: TRBV7-9
len: 13
j_gene: TRBJ2-1
CDR3aa: ASRPTSGRLSEQF

abundance: .
v_gene: TRBV7-2
len: 11
j_gene: TRBJ1-1
CDR3aa: ASSPGTNTEAF

abundance: .
v_gene: TRBV2
len: 11
j_gene: TRBJ1-2
CDR3aa: ASSKAGDYGYT

abundance: .
v_gene: TRBV5-1
len: 13
j_gene: TRBJ2-1
CDR3aa: ASSPGTSVSNEQF

abundance: .
v_gene: TRBV5-4
len: 12
j_gene: TRBJ2-7
CDR3aa: ASSTPGQSNEQY

abundance: .
v_gene: TRBV27
len: 13
j_gene: TRBJ1-2
CDR3aa: ASSLSMAGGGGYT

abundance: .
v_gene: TRBV4-1
len: 13
j_gene: TRBJ2-7
CDR3aa: ASSLTGTVEYEQY

abundance: .
v_gene: TRBV27
len: 15
j_gene: TRBJ2-2
CDR3aa: ASRLRQRDRYTGELF

abundance: .
v_gene: TRBV7-2
len: 11
j_gene: TRBJ1-5
CDR3aa: ASSLQRDQPQH

abundance: .
v_gene: TRBV5-1
len: 9
j_gene: TRBJ2-5
CDR3aa: ASSLQETQY

abundance: .
v_gene: TRBV5-1
len: 17
j_gene: TRBJ2-1
CDR3aa: ASSRSTSGPTPTFNEQF

abundance: .
v_gene: TRBV27
len: 13
j_gene: TRBJ2-4
CDR3aa: ASSGGTAAKNIQY

abundance: .
v_gene: TRBV6-5
len: 10
j_gene: TRBJ1-2
CDR3aa: ASSPTGNGYT

abundance: .
v_gene: TRBV11-2
len: 14
j_gene: TRBJ2-1
CDR3aa: ASSLLGLAGGNEQF

abundance: once
v_gene: TRBV29-1
len: 12
j_gene: TRBJ1-1
CDR3aa: SVQGGDKNTEAF

abundance: .
v_gene: TRBV27
len: 15
j_gene: TRBJ2-3
CDR3aa: ASSLFPAGALTDTQY

abundance: .
v_gene: TRBV4-3
len: 16
j_gene: TRBJ1-1
CDR3aa: ASSLSIGQGGGNTEAF

abundance: .
v_gene: TRBV9
len: 13
j_gene: TRBJ2-7
CDR3aa: ASSAGGRGTHEQY

abundance: .
v_gene: TRBV6-5
len: 13
j_gene: TRBJ1-2
CDR3aa: ASSYSSGGHYGYT

abundance: .
v_gene: TRBV4-1
len: 13
j_gene: TRBJ1-1
CDR3aa: ASSPYSRDRDEAF

abundance: .
v_gene: TRBV2
len: 12
j_gene: TRBJ2-1
CDR3aa: ASRASGLENEQF

abundance: .
v_gene: TRBV4-2
len: 15
j_gene: TRBJ1-1
CDR3aa: ASSQAYREVLNTEAF

abundance: .
v_gene: TRBV5-6
len: 12
j_gene: TRBJ2-1
CDR3aa: ASSSQVPPNEQF

abundance: .
v_gene: TRBV4-1
len: 13
j_gene: TRBJ2-1
CDR3aa: ASSQVIGLVNEQF

abundance: many
v_gene: TRBV27
len: 12
j_gene: TRBJ1-2
CDR3aa: ASSPAGTANGYT

abundance: .
v_gene: TRBV5-4
len: 14
j_gene: TRBJ2-2
CDR3aa: ASSKLAGVNTGELF